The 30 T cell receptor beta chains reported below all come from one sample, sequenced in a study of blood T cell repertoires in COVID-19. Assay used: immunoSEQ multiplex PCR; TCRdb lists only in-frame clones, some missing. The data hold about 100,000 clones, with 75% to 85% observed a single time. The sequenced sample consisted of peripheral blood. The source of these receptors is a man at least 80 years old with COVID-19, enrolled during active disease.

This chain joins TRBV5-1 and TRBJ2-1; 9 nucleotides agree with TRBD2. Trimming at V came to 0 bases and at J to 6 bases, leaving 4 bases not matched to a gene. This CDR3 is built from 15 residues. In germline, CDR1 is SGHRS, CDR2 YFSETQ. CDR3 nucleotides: TGCGCCAGCAGCTTGGCCAGCGGGGGGCCCAATGAGCAGTTCTTC. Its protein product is CASSLASGGPNEQFF.

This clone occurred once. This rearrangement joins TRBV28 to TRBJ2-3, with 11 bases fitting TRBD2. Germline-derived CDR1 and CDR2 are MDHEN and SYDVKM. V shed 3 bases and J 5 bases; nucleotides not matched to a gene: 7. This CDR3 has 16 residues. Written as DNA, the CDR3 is TGTGCCAGCAGTTTGAACCTAGCGGGAGGTTTAGATACGCAGTATTTT. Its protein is CASSLNLAGGLDTQYF.

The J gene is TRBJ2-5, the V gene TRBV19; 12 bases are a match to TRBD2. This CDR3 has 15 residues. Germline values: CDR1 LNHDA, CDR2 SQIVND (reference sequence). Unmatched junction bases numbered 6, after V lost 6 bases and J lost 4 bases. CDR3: CASRSSGGAPETQYF. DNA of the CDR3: TGTGCCAGTAGGTCTAGCGGGGGGGCTCCAGAGACCCAGTACTTC.

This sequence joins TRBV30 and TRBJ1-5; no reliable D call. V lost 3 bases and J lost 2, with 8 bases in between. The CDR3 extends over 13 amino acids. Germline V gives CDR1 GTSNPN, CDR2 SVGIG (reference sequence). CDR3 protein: CAWRRQGNQPQHF. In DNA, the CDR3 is TGTGCCTGGAGGAGACAAGGCAATCAGCCCCAGCATTTT.

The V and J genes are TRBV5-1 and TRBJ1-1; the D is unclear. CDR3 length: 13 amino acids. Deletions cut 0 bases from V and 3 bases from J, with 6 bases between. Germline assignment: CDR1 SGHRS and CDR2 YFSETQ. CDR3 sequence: CASSLGVDTEAFF. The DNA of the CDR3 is TGCGCCAGCAGCTTGGGAGTGGACACTGAAGCTTTCTTT.

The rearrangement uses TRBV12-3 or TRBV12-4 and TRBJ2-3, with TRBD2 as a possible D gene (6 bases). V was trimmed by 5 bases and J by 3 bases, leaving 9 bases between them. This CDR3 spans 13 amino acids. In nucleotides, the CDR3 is TGTGCCAGCAGTGTAGGAGGGACAGATACGCAGTATTTT. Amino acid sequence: CASSVGGTDTQYF.

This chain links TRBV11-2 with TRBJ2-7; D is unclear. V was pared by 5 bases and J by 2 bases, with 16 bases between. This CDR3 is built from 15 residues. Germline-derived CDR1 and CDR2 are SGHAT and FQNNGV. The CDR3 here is CASSPHAQVTYEQYF. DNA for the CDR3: TGTGCCAGCAGCCCCCACGCGCAGGTGACCTACGAGCAGTACTTC.

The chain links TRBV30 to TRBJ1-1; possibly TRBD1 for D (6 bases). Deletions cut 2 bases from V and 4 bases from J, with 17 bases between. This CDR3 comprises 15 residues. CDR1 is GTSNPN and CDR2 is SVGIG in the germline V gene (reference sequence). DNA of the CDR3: TGTGCCTGGAGTTACAGGGTTCTTTCTTCCACTGAAGCTTTCTTT. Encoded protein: CAWSYRVLSSTEAFF.

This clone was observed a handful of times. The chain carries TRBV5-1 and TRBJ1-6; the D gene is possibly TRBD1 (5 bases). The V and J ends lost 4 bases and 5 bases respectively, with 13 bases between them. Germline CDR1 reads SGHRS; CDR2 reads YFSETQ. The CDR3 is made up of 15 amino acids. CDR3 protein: CASSPLTADNSPLHF. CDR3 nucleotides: TGCGCCAGCAGCCCCTTGACAGCTGATAATTCACCCCTCCACTTT.

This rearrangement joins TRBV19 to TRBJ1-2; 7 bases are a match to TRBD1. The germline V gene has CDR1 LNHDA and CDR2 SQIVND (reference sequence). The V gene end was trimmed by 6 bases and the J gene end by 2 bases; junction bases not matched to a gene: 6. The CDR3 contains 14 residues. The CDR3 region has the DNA TGTGCCAGTAGCGCGACAGGGACCAACTATGGCTACACCTTC. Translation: CASSATGTNYGYTF.

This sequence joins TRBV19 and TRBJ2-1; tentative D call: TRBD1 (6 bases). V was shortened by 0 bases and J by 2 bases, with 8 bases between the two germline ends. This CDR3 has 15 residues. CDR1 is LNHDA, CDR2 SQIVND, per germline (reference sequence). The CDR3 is CASSIETGTYNEQFF. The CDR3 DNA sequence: TGTGCCAGTAGTATAGAAACAGGGACCTACAATGAGCAGTTCTTC.

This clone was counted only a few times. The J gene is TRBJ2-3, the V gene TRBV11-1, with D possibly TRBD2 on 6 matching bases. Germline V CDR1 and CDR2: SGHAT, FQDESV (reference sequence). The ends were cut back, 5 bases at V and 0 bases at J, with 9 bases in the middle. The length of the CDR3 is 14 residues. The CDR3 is CASSRGFSTDTQYF. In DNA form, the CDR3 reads TGTGCCAGCAGCCGGGGGTTTAGCACAGATACGCAGTATTTT.

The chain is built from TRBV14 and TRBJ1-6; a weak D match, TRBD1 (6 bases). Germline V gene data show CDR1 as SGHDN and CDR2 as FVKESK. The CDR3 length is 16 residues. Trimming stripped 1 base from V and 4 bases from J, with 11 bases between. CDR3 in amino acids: CASSQVGQSYNSPLHF. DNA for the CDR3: TGTGCCAGCAGCCAAGTTGGACAGTCGTATAATTCACCCCTCCACTTT.

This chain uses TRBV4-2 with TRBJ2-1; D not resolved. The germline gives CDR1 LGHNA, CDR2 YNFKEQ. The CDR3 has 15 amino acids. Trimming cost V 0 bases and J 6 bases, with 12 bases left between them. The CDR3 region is CASSQDGPGLNEQFF. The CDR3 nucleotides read TGTGCCAGCAGCCAAGATGGTCCAGGCCTCAATGAGCAGTTCTTC.

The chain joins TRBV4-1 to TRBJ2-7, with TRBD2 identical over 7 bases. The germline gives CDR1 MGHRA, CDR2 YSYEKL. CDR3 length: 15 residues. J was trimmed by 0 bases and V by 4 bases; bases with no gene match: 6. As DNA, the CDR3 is TGCGCCAGCAGCCCGGGAGCGGGACTCTCCTACGAGCAGTACTTC. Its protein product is CASSPGAGLSYEQYF.

In DNA form, the CDR3 reads TGCGCCAGCAGCGCGATCACTAGCGGGACCAGCTCCTACGAGCAGTACTTC. Translated, it gives CASSAITSGTSSYEQYF. The chain is built from TRBV5-1 and TRBJ2-7, with 10 bases aligning to TRBD2. The CDR3 has 17 residues. Germline trimming cut 4 bases from V and 0 bases from J; bases unmatched to any gene: 10. CDR1 and CDR2 (germline): SGHRS, YFSETQ.

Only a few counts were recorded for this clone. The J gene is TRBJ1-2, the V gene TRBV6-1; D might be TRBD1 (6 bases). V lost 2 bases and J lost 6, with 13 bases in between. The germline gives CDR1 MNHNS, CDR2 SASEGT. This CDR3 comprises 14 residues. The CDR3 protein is CASSENTGTDGYTF. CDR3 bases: TGTGCCAGCAGTGAAAACACAGGGACGGATGGCTACACCTTC.

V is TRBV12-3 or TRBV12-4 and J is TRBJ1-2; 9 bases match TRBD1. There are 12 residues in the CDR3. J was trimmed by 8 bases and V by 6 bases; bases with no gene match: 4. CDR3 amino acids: CASSTGGQGYTF. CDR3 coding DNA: TGTGCCAGCAGCACAGGGGGCCAGGGCTACACCTTC.

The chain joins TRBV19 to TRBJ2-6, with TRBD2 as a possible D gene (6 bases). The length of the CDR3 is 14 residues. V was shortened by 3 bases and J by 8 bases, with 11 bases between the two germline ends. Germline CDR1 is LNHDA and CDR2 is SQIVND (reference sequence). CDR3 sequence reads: CASSIQGGTNVLTF. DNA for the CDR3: TGTGCCAGTAGTATCCAGGGAGGAACCAACGTCCTGACTTTC.

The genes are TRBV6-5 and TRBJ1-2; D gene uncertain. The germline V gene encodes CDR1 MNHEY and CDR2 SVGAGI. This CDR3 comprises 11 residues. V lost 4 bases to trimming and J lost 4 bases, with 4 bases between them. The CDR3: CASSFSYGYTF. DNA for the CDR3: TGTGCCAGCAGTTTTAGCTATGGCTACACCTTC.

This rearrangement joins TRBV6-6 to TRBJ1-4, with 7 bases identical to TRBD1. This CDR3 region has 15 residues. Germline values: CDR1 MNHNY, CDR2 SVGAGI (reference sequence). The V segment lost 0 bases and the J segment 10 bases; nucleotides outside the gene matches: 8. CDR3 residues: CASSYSTGQGGKLFF. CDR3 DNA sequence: TGTGCCAGCAGTTACTCGACAGGGCAAGGTGGAAAACTGTTTTTT.

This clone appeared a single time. The CDR3 sequence is CASSLAGDTGELFF. The CDR3 region has the DNA TGTGCCAGCAGCTTAGCGGGAGACACCGGGGAGCTGTTTTTT. The rearrangement uses TRBV7-8 and TRBJ2-2; perhaps TRBD2 as D (5 bases). Trimming removed 0 bases at V and 3 bases at J, with 5 bases between. The CDR3 totals 14 residues. Germline V gene sequence: CDR1 SGHVS, CDR2 FQNEAQ.

CDR3 in DNA: TGTGCCAGCAGCCAAGTTCCCCGGACAGGAAATTCACCCCTCCACTTT. Protein sequence: CASSQVPRTGNSPLHF. This sequence joins TRBV4-2 and TRBJ1-6, with 7 bases identical to TRBD1. Looked up from germline, CDR1 is LGHNA and CDR2 is YNFKEQ. CDR3 length equals 16 residues. With V trimmed by 1 base and J by 7 bases, 7 bases remained unmatched.

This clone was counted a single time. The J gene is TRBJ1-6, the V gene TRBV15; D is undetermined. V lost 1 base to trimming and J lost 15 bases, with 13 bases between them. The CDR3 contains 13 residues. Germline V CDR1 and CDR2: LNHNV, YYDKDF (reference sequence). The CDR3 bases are TGTGCCACCAGCAGAGCCAGTATTTCCTTCCTCCACTTT. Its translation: CATSRASISFLHF.

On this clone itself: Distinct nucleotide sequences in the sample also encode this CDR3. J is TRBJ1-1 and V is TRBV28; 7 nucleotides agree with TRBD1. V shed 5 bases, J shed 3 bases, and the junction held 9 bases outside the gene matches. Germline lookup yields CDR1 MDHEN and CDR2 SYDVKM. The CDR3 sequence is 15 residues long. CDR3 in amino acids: CASSPAGTADTEAFF. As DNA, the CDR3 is TGTGCCAGCAGTCCCGCAGGGACAGCCGACACTGAAGCTTTCTTT.

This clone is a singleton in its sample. This CDR3 reads CAISGGGAGELFF. Written as DNA, the CDR3 is TGTGCCATCAGTGGGGGAGGGGCCGGGGAGCTGTTTTTT. V and J are TRBV10-3 and TRBJ2-2; the match to TRBD2 covers 7 bases. The CDR3 is made up of 13 amino acids. Germline V lookup: CDR1 ENHRY, CDR2 SYGVKD. V was pared by 4 bases and J by 6 bases, with 2 bases of the junction left unmatched.

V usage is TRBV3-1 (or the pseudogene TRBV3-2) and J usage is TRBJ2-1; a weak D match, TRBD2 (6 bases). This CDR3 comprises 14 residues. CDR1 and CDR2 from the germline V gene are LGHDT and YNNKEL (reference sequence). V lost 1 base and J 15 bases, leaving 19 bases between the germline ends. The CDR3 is CASSQGGGLSYLFF. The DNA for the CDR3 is TGTGCCAGCAGCCAAGGAGGAGGACTAAGTTACCTGTTCTTC.

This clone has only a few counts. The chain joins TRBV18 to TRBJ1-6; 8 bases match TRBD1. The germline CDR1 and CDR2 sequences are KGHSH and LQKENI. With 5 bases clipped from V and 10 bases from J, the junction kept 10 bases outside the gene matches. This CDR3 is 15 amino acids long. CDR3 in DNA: TGTGCCAGCTCAGTAAACAGGGGGAGTGACTCACCCCTCCACTTT. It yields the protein CASSVNRGSDSPLHF.

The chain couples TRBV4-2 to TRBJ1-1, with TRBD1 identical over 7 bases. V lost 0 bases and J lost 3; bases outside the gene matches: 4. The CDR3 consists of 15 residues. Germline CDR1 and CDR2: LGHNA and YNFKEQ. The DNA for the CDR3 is TGTGCCAGCAGCCAAGAAGGGGGCCTCGACACTGAAGCTTTCTTT. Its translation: CASSQEGGLDTEAFF.

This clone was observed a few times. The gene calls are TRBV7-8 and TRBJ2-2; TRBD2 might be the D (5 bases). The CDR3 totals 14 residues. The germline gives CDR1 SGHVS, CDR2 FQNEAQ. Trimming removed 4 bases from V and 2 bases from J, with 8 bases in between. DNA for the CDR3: TGTGCCAGCAGCTCTAGCCGAAACACCGGGGAGCTGTTTTTT. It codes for CASSSSRNTGELFF.